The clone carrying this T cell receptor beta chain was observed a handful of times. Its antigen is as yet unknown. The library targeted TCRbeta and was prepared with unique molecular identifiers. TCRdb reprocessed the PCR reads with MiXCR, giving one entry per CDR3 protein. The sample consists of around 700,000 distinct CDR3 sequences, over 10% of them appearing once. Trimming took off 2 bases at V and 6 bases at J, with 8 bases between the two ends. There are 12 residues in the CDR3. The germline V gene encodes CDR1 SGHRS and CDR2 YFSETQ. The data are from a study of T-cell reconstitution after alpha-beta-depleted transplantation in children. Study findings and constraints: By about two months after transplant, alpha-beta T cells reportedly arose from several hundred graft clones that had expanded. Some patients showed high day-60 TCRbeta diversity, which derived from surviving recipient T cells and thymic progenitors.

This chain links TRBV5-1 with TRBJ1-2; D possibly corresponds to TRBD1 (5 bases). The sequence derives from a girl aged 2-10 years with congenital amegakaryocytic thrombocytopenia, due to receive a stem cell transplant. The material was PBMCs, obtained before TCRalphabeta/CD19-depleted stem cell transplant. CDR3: CASSLGQDGYTF. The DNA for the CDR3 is TGCGCCAGCAGCTTAGGACAAGATGGCTACACCTTC.